The entry below gives a single TCR beta chain sequence along with its context. It has no known antigen specificity. Per-base quality was not reported, and no clone a single base away is much larger than it. The V and J ends are trimmed by 0 bases and 9 bases, leaving 10 bases between them. CDR1 SGHRS and CDR2 YFSETQ are derived from the germline V gene. The cysteine opens and the phenylalanine closes a CDR3 of 13 amino acids. Only the CDR3 part of the read is kept: 39 bases, read in frame from the first base. The method was the immunoSEQ multiplex PCR assay. Following the manufacturer's protocol, the hsTCRB Kit was used to amplify rearranged TCR beta chain sequences. An Illumina MiSeq was used to sequence the TCRB libraries. As for how the authors treated the data: The proprietary platform of the kit vendor was used for demultiplexing, trimming and gene mapping. This immuneACCESS table, as held by TCRdb, lists in-frame sequences with V and J called but not all clones. Of the missing ones, under half trace to an unresolved V gene in checked studies; the others have no known cause. That table gives V, J and clone size, and the DNA gave D and trimming. This sample gives around 24,000 clones in total; about 80% of them show up just once. 8% of the sample comes from the top ten.

The sample comes from a study of a mutant IDH1 vaccine in newly diagnosed glioma (dated by TCRdb to the early 2020s). Turning to the overall study: Patients received eight vaccinations in weeks 1, 3, 5, 7, 11, 15, 19 and 23, corresponding to visits V03 through V10. Peripheral blood was drawn at six visits: V03 (baseline), V05, V07, V10, V12 and V13. Of the roughly 34 treated patients, around 62% were male and approximately 40% were female, and the mean age was around 40 years. In the chemotherapy-containing groups, vaccination started alongside temozolomide cycles, whereas in patients who had radiotherapy alone it started 4-6 weeks after radiotherapy. For exploratory analyses, around 23 treated patients had longitudinal TCRB deep sequencing done wherever samples were available. Before enrollment, most patients had been given radiochemotherapy with temozolomide as standard therapy, while the rest had received either radiotherapy alone or temozolomide alone.

Results and caveats for the whole study, not just this receptor: The authors noted that analyses of patient blood samples could not be reproduced because of sample limitations. Changes in the top peripheral T cell clonotypes picked up by TCRB sequencing did not appear to be linked to pseudoprogression. Across multiple MHC alleles, vaccine-induced immune responses were seen in 93.3% of patients. Selection of PBMC samples for TCRB deep sequencing was based on availability.

The sample's time point label, decoded: week 11, during vaccination. Each vaccine dose was 300 ug of a 20-mer mutant IDH1 peptide in Montanide, given subcutaneously with topical imiquimod. The donors had newly diagnosed IDH1-mutant astrocytomas of WHO grade 3 or 4 that showed loss of nuclear ATRX. The samples were drawn from NOA16, a multicentre, single-arm, open-label phase I trial in Germany that tested a mutant IDH1 peptide vaccine in humans for the first time. Genomic DNA for TCRB sequencing was extracted from EDTA blood using the DNeasy Blood and Tissue Kit. The rearranged chain carries TRBV5-1 and TRBJ2-1; there is no confident call for the D gene. This specimen was PBMCs, taken from a glioma patient whose treatment included an IDH1 peptide vaccine. This receptor was taken from a man aged 35 to 55 with glioma. The nucleotide sequence is given as TGCGCCAGCAGCTTGGCGACTCTATCTGAGCAGTTCTTC. Its coded protein is CASSLATLSEQFF.